The T cell receptor (beta chain) under discussion was sequenced for a study of PD-1 blockade in classical Hodgkin lymphoma. Method: immunoSEQ multiplex PCR; TCRdb's copy keeps in-frame clones and lacks some. The repertoire holds under 7,500 clones, with about 82% as singletons. Every patient was affected by relapse after autologous stem cell transplantation, while exposure to brentuximab vedotin was not uniform. Responses achieved at best were complete response, partial response or progressive disease. Comments on this clone: Its antigen remains unknown.

The germline V and J ends were trimmed by 7 bases and 1 base, with 13 bases remaining between them. CDR3 size: 14 residues. Germline V gives CDR1 SNHLY, CDR2 FYNNEI. Study-level findings and limits: Patients who began taking nivolumab under 1 year after ASCT were left out. TCR diversity in CD4+, not CD8+, cells rose significantly by C4D1. Whoever responded completely had baseline diversity much like that seen in newly diagnosed patients.

Specimen: peripheral blood mononuclear cells (PBMCs), collected before the second cycle of nivolumab. This TCR derives from a human donor with classical Hodgkin lymphoma. This chain links TRBV2 with TRBJ1-1, with D unresolved. Here the CDR3 DNA reads TGTGCCAGCACCGCGACGGGCTCGAACACTGAAGCTTTCTTT. As protein: CASTATGSNTEAFF.